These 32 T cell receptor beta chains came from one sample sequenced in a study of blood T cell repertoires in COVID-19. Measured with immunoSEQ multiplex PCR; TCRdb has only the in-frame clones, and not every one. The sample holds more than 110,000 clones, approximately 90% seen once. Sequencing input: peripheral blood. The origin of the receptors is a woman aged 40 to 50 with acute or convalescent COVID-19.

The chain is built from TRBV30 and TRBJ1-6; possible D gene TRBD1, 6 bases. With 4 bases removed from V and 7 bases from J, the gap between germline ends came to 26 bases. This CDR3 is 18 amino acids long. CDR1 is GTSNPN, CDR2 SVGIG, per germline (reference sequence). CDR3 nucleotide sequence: TGTGCCTGGACAGGGAACTACAACCTATGGGGGCACAATTCACCCCTCCACTTT. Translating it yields CAWTGNYNLWGHNSPLHF.

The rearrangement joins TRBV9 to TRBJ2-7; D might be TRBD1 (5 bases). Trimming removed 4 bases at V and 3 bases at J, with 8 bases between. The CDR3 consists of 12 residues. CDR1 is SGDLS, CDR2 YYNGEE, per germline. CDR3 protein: CASSPDNYEQYF. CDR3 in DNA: TGTGCCAGCAGCCCGGACAACTACGAGCAGTACTTC.

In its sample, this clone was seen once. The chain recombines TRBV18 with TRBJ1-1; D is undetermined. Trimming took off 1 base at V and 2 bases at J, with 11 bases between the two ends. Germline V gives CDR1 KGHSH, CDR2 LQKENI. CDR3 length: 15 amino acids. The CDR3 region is CASSPLTISNTEAFF. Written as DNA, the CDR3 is TGTGCCAGCTCACCACTAACGATCAGTAACACTGAAGCTTTCTTT.

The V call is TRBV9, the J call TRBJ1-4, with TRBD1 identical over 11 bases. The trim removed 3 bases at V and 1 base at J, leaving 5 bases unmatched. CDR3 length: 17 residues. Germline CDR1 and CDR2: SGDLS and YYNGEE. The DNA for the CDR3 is TGTGCCAGCAGCGCCCGGACAGGGGGCTTAACTAATGAAAAACTGTTTTTT. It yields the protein CASSARTGGLTNEKLFF.

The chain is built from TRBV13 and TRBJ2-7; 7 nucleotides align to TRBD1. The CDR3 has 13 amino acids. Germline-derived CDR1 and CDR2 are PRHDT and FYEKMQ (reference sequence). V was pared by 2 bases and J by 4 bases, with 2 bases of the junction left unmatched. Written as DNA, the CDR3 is TGTGCCAGCAGCTTAAACAGGGGTTACGAGCAGTACTTC. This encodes CASSLNRGYEQYF.

In DNA form, the CDR3 reads TGTGCCAGCAGCCTCGGGACTACCGATACGCAGTATTTT. Protein sequence: CASSLGTTDTQYF. This chain uses TRBV5-6 with TRBJ2-3; TRBD2 aligns across 7 bases. V was pared by 4 bases and J by 6 bases, with 5 bases of the junction left unmatched. Germline CDR1 SGHDT, CDR2 YYEEEE. The length of the CDR3 is 13 residues.

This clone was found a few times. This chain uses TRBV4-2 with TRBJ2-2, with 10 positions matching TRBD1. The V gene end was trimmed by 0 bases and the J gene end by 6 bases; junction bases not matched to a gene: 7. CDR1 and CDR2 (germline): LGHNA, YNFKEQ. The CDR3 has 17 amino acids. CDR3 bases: TGTGCCAGCAGCCAAGATCTTAGGACAGGGGGGGCCGGGGAGCTGTTTTTT. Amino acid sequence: CASSQDLRTGGAGELFF.

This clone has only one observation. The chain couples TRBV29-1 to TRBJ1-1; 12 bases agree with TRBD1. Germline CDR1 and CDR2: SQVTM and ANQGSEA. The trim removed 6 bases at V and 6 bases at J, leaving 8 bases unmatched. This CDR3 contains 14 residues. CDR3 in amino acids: CSVRDRGLLSEAFF. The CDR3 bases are TGCAGCGTGCGGGACAGGGGGCTTCTTTCTGAAGCTTTCTTT.

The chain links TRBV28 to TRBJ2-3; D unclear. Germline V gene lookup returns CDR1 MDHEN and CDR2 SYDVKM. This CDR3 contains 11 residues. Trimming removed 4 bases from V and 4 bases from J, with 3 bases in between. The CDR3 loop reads CASSSSDTQYF. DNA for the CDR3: TGTGCCAGCAGTTCATCAGATACGCAGTATTTT.

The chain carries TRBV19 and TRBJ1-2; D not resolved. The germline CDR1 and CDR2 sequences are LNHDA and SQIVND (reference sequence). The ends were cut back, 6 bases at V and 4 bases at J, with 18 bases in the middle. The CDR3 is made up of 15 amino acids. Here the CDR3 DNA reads TGTGCCAGTAGAATTAGTTCCGGGATCCTCTATGGCTACACCTTC. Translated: CASRISSGILYGYTF.

CDR3 in amino acids: CASSRDRGQIMGDTEAFF. CDR3 bases: TGTGCCAGCAGCAGAGACCGAGGACAGATCATGGGGGACACTGAAGCTTTCTTT. The chain recombines TRBV7-9 with TRBJ1-1, with D tentatively TRBD1 (6 bases). The length of the CDR3 is 18 residues. Trimming shortened V by 5 bases and J by 3 bases, and 25 bases separated the two germline ends. Germline V gene lookup returns CDR1 SEHNR and CDR2 FQNEAQ (reference sequence).

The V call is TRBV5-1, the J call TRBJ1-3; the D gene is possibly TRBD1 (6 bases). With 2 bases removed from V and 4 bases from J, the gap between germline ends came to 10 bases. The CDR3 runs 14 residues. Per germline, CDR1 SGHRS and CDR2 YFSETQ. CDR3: CASSFGRGGNTIYF. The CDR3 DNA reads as TGCGCCAGCAGCTTTGGCAGGGGAGGAAACACCATATATTTT.

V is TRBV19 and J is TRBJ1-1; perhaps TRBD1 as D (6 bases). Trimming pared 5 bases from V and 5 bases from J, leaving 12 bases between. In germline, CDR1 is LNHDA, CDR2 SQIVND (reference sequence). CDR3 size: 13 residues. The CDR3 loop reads CASSFTGRTEAFF. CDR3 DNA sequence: TGTGCCAGTAGTTTTACAGGGCGGACTGAAGCTTTCTTT.

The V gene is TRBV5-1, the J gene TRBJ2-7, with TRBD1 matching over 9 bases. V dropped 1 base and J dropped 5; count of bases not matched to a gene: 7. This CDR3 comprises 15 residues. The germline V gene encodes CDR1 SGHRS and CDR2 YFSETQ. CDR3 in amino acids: CASSLTGGAIHEQYF. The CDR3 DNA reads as TGCGCCAGCAGCTTGACAGGGGGCGCGATCCACGAGCAGTACTTC.

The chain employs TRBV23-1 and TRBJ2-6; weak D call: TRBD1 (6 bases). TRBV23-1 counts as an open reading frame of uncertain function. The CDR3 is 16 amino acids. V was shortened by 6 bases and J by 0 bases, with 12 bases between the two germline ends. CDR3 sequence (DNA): TGCGCCAGCAGACTTTACAGGGTCTCTGGGGCCAACGTCCTGACTTTC. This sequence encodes CASRLYRVSGANVLTF.

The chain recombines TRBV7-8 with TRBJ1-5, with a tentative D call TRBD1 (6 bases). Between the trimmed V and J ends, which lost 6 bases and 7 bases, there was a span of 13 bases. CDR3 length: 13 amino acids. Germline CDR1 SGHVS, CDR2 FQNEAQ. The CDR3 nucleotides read TGTGCCAGCAGTCCCACAGGGAGCCAGCCCCAGCATTTT. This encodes CASSPTGSQPQHF.

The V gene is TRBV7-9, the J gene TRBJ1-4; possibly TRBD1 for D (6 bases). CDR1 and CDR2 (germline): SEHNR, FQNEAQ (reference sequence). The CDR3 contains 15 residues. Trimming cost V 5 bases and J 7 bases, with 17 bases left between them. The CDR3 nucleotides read TGTGCCAGCAGCCGTGTTGGGGGACAAGGTGAAAAACTGTTTTTT. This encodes CASSRVGGQGEKLFF.

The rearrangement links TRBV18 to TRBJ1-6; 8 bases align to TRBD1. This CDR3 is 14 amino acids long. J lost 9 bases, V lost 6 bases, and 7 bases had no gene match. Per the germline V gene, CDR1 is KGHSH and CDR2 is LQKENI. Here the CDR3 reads CASSSGQESSPLHF. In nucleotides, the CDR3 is TGTGCCAGCTCTTCGGGACAGGAGAGTTCACCCCTCCACTTT.

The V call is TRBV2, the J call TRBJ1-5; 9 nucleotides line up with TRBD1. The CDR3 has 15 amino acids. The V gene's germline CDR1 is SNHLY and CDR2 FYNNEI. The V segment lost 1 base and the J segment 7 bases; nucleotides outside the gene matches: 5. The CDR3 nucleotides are TGTGCCAGCAGTGAAGAGGGACAGGGTGGGCAGCCCCAGCATTTT. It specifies CASSEEGQGGQPQHF.

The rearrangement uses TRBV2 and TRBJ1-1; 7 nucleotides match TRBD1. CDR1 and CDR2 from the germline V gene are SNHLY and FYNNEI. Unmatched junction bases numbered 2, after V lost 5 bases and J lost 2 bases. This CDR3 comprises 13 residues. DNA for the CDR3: TGTGCCAGCAGTTGGGACAGTAACACTGAAGCTTTCTTT. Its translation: CASSWDSNTEAFF.

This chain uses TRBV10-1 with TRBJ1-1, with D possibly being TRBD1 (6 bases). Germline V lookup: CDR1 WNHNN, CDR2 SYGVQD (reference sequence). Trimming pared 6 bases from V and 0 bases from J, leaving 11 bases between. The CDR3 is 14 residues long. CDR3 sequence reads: CASRLTGMNTEAFF. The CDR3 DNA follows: TGCGCCAGCAGGCTCACAGGGATGAACACTGAAGCTTTCTTT.

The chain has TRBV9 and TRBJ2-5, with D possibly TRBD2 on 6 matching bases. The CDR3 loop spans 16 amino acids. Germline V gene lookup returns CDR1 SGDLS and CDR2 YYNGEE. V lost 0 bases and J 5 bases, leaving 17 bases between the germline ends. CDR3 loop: CASSVGTLRGGETQYF. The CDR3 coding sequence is TGTGCCAGCAGCGTAGGAACGTTGAGGGGAGGCGAGACCCAGTACTTC.

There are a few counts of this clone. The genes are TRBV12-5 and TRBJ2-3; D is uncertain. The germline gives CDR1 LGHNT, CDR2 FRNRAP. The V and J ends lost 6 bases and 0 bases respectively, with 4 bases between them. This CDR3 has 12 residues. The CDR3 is CASGTSTDTQYF. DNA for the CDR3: TGTGCTAGTGGAACTAGCACAGATACGCAGTATTTT.

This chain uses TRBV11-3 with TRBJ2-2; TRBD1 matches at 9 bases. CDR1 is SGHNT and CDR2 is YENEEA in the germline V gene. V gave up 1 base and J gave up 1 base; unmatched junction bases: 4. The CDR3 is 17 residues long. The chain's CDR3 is CASSLGVGQGNTGELFF. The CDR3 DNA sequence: TGTGCCAGCAGCTTAGGAGTGGGACAGGGGAACACCGGGGAGCTGTTTTTT.

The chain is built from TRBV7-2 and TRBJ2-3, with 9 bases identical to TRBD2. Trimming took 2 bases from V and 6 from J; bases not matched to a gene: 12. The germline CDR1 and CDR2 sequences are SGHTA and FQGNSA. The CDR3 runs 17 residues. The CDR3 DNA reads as TGTGCCAGCAGCTTAAGGGGAGCGGGGGGCCTTCGGGATACGCAGTATTTT. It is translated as CASSLRGAGGLRDTQYF.

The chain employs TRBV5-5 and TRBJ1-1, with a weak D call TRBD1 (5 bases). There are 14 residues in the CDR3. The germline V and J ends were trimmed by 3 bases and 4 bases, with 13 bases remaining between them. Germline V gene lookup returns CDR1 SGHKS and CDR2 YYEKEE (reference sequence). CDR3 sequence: CASSWGDPTTEAFF. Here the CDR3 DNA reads TGTGCCAGCAGCTGGGGGGACCCTACCACTGAAGCTTTCTTT.

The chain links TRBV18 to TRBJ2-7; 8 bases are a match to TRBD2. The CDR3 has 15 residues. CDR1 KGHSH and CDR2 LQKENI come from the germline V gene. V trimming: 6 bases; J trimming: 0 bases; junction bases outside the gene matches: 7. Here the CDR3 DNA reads TGTGCCAGCTCTCCCAGCGGGGGCTCCTCCTACGAGCAGTACTTC. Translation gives CASSPSGGSSYEQYF.

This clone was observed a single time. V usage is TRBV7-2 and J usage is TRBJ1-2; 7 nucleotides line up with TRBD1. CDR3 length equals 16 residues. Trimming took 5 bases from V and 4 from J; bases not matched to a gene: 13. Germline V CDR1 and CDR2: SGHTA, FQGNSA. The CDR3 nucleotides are TGTGCCAGCAGCCCCGGGACAGCCATGTTCCGCTATGGCTACACCTTC. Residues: CASSPGTAMFRYGYTF.

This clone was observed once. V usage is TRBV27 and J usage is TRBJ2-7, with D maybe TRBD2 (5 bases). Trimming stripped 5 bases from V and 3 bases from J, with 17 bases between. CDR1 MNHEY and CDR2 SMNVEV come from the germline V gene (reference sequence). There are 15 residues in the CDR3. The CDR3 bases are TGTGCCAGCAGTCCTATACCAGCTAGCTTCTACGAGCAGTACTTC. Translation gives CASSPIPASFYEQYF.

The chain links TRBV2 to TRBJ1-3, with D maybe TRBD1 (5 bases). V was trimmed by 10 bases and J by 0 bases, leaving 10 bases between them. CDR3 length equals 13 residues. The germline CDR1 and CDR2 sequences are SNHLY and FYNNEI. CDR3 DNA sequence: TGTGCCAAGGGACTTAGCTCTGGAAACACCATATATTTT. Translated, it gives CAKGLSSGNTIYF.

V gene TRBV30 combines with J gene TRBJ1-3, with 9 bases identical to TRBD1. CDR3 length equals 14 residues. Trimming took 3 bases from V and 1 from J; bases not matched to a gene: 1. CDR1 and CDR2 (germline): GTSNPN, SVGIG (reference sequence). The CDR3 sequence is CAWRGQGSGNTIYF. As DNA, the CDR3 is TGTGCCTGGAGGGGACAGGGATCTGGAAACACCATATATTTT.

The CDR3 loop reads CASSADSSKTYEQYF. In nucleotides, the CDR3 is TGTGCCAGCAGCGCCGACAGCTCTAAGACCTACGAGCAGTACTTC. The rearrangement joins TRBV9 to TRBJ2-7; maybe TRBD1 (5 bases). This CDR3 has 15 amino acids. V lost 3 bases and J lost 2, with 15 bases in between. In germline, CDR1 is SGDLS, CDR2 YYNGEE.